This TCR beta chain is drawn from a study of T cell responses to AZD1222 COVID-19 vaccine. Study findings and constraints: Spike-wide vaccine-associated CD4 TCRs dominated at 160-218 and 743-854. Among the donors, most were white British and more were female, and clonal diversity was possibly underestimated. Just a handful of people given AZD1222 tested seropositive at baseline. The repertoires were collected only after the peak T cell response.

Profiled with immunoSEQ multiplex PCR; TCRdb holds only in-frame clones, not every one. Among about 90,000 clones listed, over 75% were seen once. Germline CDR1 reads MNHNY; CDR2 reads SVGAGI (reference sequence). This CDR3 region has 13 residues. The germline V and J ends were trimmed by 8 bases and 2 bases, with 10 bases remaining between them. In the case of this clone: The antigen is undetermined.

The specimen was peripheral blood, collected 28 days after the second AZD1222 dose. This clonotype was obtained from an adult who received the AZD1222 COVID-19 vaccine. V is TRBV6-6 and J is TRBJ1-5; D unresolved. CDR3 sequence: CASLTDGNQPQHF. The CDR3 coding sequence is TGTGCCAGCTTGACCGACGGCAATCAGCCCCAGCATTTT.